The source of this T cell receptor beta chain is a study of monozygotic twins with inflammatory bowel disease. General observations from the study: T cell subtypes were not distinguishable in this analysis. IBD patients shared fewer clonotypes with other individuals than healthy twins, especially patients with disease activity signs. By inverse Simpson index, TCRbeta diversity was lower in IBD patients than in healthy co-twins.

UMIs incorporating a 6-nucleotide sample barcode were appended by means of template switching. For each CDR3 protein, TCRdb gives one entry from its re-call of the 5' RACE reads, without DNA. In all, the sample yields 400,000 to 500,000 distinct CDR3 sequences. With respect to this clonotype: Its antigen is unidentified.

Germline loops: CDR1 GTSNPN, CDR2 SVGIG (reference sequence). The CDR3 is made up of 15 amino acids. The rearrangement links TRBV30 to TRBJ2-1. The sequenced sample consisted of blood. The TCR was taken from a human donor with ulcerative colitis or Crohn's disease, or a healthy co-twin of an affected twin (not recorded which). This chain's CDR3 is CAWTRALGSSNEQFF.